This TCR beta chain was sequenced during a study of T cells in Graves' hyperthyroidism and ophthalmopathy. Study-wide results and caveats: Most clonotypes that expanded in the thyroid above 0.001 also showed up in blood.

The CDR3 covers 13 residues. Germline V gene sequence: CDR1 MNHEY, CDR2 SMNVEV (reference sequence). Trimming took 6 bases from V and 0 from J, leaving 6 bases between them. Regions amplified from RNA transcripts were the TCR beta CDR3 regions. In the first-round RT-PCR of the TCR CDR3, the HTBI primer set was used. One entry per CDR3 protein, called by TCRdb with MiXCR from the multiplex PCR reads. The sample lists over 250,000 distinct CDR3 sequences, approximately 15% occurring once. Only a few counts were recorded for this clonotype. Its cognate antigen is unknown. Each person with ophthalmopathy scored at least 3 on the Clinical Activity Score, reached NOSPECS grade 4 or higher, and had been ill under 3 months.

Sequencing used blood. V is TRBV27 and J is TRBJ1-3; D gene unclear. The clonotype originates from a woman aged 60 to 75 with Graves' ophthalmopathy. The CDR3 DNA reads as TGTGCCAGCAGGGTATCCTCTGGAAACACCATATATTTT. Translating gives CASRVSSGNTIYF.